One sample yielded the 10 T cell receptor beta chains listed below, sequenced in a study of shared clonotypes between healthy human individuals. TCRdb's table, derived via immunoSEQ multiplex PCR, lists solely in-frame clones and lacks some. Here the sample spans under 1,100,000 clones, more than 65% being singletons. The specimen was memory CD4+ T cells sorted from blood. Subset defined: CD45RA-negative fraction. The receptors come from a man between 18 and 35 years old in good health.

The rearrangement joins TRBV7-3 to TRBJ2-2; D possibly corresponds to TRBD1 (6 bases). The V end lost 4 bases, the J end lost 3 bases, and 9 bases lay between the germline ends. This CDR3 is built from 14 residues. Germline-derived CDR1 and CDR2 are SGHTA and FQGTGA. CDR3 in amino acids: CASSSGQYTGELFF. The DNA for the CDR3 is TGTGCCAGCAGCTCCGGACAGTACACCGGGGAGCTGTTTTTT.

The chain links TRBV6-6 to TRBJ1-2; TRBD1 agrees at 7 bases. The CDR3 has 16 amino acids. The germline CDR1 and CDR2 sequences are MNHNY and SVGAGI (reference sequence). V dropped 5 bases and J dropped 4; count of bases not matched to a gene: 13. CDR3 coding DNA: TGTGCCAGCAGTCAGACCGGGACAGCCTTAACCTATGGCTACACCTTC. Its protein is CASSQTGTALTYGYTF.

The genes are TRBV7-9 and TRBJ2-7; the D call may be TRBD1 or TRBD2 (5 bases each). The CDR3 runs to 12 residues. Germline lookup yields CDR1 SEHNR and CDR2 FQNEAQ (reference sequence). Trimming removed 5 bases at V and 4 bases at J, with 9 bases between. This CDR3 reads CASSGTPYEQYF. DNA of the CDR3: TGTGCCAGCAGCGGGACCCCGTACGAGCAGTACTTC.

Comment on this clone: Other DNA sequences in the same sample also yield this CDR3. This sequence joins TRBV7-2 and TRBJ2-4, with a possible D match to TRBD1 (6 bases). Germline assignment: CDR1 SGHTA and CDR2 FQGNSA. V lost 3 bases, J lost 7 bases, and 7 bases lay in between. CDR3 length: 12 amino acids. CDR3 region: CASSFGGNIQYF. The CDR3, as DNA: TGTGCCAGCAGCTTTGGGGGCAACATTCAGTACTTC.

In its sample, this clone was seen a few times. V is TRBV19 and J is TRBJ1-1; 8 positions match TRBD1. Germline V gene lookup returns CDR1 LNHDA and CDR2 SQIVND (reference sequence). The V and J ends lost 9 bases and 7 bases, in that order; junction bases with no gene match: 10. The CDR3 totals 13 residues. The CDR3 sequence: CASRDRQQGEAFF. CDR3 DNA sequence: TGTGCCAGCCGGGACAGGCAGCAAGGTGAAGCTTTCTTT.

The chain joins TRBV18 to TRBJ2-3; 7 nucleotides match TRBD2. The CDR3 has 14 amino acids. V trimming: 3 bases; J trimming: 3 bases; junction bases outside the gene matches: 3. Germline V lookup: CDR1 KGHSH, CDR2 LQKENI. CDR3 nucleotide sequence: TGTGCCAGCTCACCCCTAGCGGCTACAGATACGCAGTATTTT. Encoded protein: CASSPLAATDTQYF.

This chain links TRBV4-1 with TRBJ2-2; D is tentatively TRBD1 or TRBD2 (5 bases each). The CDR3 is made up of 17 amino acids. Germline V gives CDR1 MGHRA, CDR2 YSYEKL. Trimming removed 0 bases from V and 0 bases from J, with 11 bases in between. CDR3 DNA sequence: TGCGCCAGCAGCCAAGATCCGGGACGGACGAACACCGGGGAGCTGTTTTTT. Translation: CASSQDPGRTNTGELFF.

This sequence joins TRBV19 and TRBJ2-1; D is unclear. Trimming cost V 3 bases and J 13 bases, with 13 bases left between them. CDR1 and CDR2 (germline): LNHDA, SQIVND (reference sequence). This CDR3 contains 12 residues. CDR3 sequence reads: CASSIAESAQFF. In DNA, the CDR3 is TGTGCCAGTAGTATCGCGGAGAGCGCCCAGTTCTTC.

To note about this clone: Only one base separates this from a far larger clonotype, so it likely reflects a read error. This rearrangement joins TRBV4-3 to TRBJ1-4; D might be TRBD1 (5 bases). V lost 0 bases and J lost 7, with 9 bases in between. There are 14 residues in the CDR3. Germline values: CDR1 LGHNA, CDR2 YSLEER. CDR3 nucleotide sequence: TGCGCCAGCAGCCAAGATAGGGGATTTGAAAAACTGTTTTTT. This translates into CASSQDRGFEKLFF.

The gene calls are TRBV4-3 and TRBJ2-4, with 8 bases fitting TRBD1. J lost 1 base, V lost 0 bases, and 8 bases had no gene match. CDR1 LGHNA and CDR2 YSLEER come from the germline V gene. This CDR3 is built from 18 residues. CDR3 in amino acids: CASSQDLAAGGAKNIQYF. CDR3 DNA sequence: TGCGCCAGCAGCCAAGATCTTGCCGCAGGGGGCGCCAAAAACATTCAGTACTTC.